This T cell receptor beta chain is drawn from a study of T-cell memory formation after mild COVID-19. For the study at large: Clusters of TCRs were largely donor specific.

TCRdb passed the 5' RACE reads through MiXCR, listing each CDR3 protein once. Of a few hundred thousand distinct CDR3 sequences listed, over 11% are singletons. The CDR3 is made up of 13 amino acids. Trimming shortened V by 0 bases and J by 0 bases, and 3 bases separated the two germline ends. The germline CDR1 and CDR2 sequences are ENHRY and SYGVKD. Whole-study findings and limits: Clonal second-wave expansions that peaked on day 37 had unconfirmed SARS-CoV-2 specificity.

In the case of this clonotype: Its specificity is unknown.

What was sequenced was PBMCs or a T cell subset sorted from them (not recorded which). This receptor was identified in a man between 18 and 35 years old who had mild COVID-19 (a few samples of this study predate the infection). Cell type and time point are not known. The chain combines TRBV10-3 with TRBJ2-7; D gene ambiguous. The CDR3 is CAISESRSYEQYV. The CDR3 bases are TGTGCCATCAGTGAGTCCCGCTCCTACGAGCAGTACGTC.